Listed here are 14 T cell receptor beta chains from one sample, sequenced in a study of breast tumors, draining lymph nodes, adjacent tissues. Axillary draining lymph nodes of breast cancer patients supplied the node samples. MiXCR was run by TCRdb on the multiplex PCR reads, yielding one entry per CDR3 protein. The data contain approximately 200,000 distinct CDR3 sequences, around a third of them singletons. The sequenced material came from axillary lymph node tissue. These receptors were obtained from a female donor with breast cancer. Some clones in this sample may be carry-over from other donors' samples.

This clonotype was picked up many times. This chain joins TRBV10-3 and TRBJ2-3; 7 bases map to TRBD1. The J segment lost 2 bases and the V segment lost 7 bases, leaving 6 bases of the junction unmatched. Per germline, CDR1 ENHRY and CDR2 SYGVKD. This CDR3 contains 14 residues. CDR3 in DNA: TGTGCCATCAAAGAGACAGGGTACACAGATACGCAGTATTTT. This sequence encodes CAIKETGYTDTQYF.

At least ten counts were recorded for this clonotype. The rearrangement joins TRBV5-1 to TRBJ2-7; 8 bases are shared with TRBD1. Germline CDR1 SGHRS, CDR2 YFSETQ. V was pared by 9 bases and J by 5 bases, with 16 bases of the junction left unmatched. This CDR3 has 15 residues. CDR3 region: CATKENTGGSNEQYF. The CDR3 DNA reads as TGCGCCACCAAAGAAAATACAGGGGGATCCAACGAGCAGTACTTC.

The V and J genes are TRBV29-1 and TRBJ2-2; D tentatively fits TRBD1 or TRBD2 (6 bases each). The CDR3 sequence is 16 residues long. Germline CDR1 SQVTM, CDR2 ANQGSEA. V lost 6 bases and J 7 bases, leaving 24 bases between the germline ends. Written as DNA, the CDR3 is TGCAGCGTACTGACGGGACTGGGGGCAATGGGCGGGGAGCTGTTTTTT. Translation gives CSVLTGLGAMGGELFF.

This clonotype was counted at least ten times. The junction shows a germline mismatch at one end, possibly a read error. The chain joins TRBV6-5 to TRBJ1-6, with D unclear. The CDR3 is 15 residues long. CDR1 and CDR2 (germline): MNHEY, SVGAGI. This CDR3 reads CASSHSTGLNSPLHF. CDR3 bases: TGTGCCAGCAGTCACTCGACGGGATTGAATTCACCCCTCCACTTT.

This clonotype was detected ten times or more. The rearrangement links TRBV7-8 to TRBJ1-2, with a weak D call TRBD1 (6 bases). This CDR3 has 13 residues. Germline V gives CDR1 SGHVS, CDR2 FQNEAQ. Trimming removed 4 bases at V and 6 bases at J, with 12 bases between. The CDR3 nucleotides read TGTGCCAGCAGCTCAAACAGGGAGGATGGCTACACCTTC. It is translated as CASSSNREDGYTF.

This clonotype was detected ten times or more. The genes are TRBV5-1 and TRBJ1-4, with 8 bases lining up with TRBD1. The CDR3 is 16 residues long. V was pared by 0 bases and J by 7 bases, with 8 bases of the junction left unmatched. Germline V gene data show CDR1 as SGHRS and CDR2 as YFSETQ. This CDR3 reads CASSLGARTGSEKLFF. The DNA for the CDR3 is TGCGCCAGCAGCTTGGGGGCCAGGACAGGGAGTGAAAAACTGTTTTTT.

The V and J genes are TRBV2 and TRBJ1-4, with 8 bases aligning to TRBD1. CDR3 size: 16 residues. V trimming: 4 bases; J trimming: 2 bases; junction bases outside the gene matches: 6. In germline, CDR1 is SNHLY, CDR2 FYNNEI. For the CDR3, the DNA is TGTGCCAGCAGTGTAGACAGGGGCCTTACTAATGAAAAACTGTTTTTT. The encoded protein is CASSVDRGLTNEKLFF.

This clonotype was detected ten times or more. The chain has TRBV5-5 and TRBJ2-1; D may be TRBD1 (6 bases). The V end was cut by 2 bases, the J end by 4 bases, with 16 bases between. Per the germline V gene, CDR1 is SGHKS and CDR2 is YYEKEE (reference sequence). The CDR3 is 16 residues long. CDR3 loop: CASSFIRQAAYNEQFF. CDR3 bases: TGTGCCAGCAGCTTTATCCGACAGGCGGCTTACAATGAGCAGTTCTTC. Complete variable domain (other parts from reference TRBV5-5 and TRBJ2-1): DAGVTQSPTHLIKTRGQQVTLRCSPISGHKSVSWYQQVLGQGPQFIFQYYEKEERGRGNFPDRFSARQFPNYSSELNVNALLLGDSALYLCASSFIRQAAYNEQFFGPGTRLTVL.

This clonotype was picked up many times. V is TRBV19 and J is TRBJ2-2; D unresolved. The CDR3 spans 14 residues. Deletions cut 6 bases from V and 1 base from J, with 9 bases between. Germline assignment: CDR1 LNHDA and CDR2 SQIVND (reference sequence). CDR3 in DNA: TGTGCCAGTAGCCCACGGGTGAACACCGGGGAGCTGTTTTTT. Translating gives CASSPRVNTGELFF.

This clonotype was counted at least ten times. The chain is built from TRBV19 and TRBJ2-1; D might be TRBD2 (6 bases). The CDR3 length is 15 residues. V lost 3 bases to trimming and J lost 2 bases, with 11 bases between them. Germline V lookup: CDR1 LNHDA, CDR2 SQIVND (reference sequence). The CDR3 loop reads CASSIGSGAYNEQFF. The CDR3 nucleotides read TGTGCCAGTAGTATTGGCTCGGGGGCCTACAATGAGCAGTTCTTC. Supplemented by reference TRBV19 and TRBJ2-1, the full variable domain reads DGGITQSPKYLFRKEGQNVTLSCEQNLNHDAMYWYRQDPGQGLRLIYYSQIVNDFQKGDIAEGYSVSREKKESFPLTVTSAQKNPTAFYLCASSIGSGAYNEQFFGPGTRLTVL.

The chain employs TRBV7-9 and TRBJ1-6; 7 positions agree with TRBD1. Germline CDR1 and CDR2: SEHNR and FQNEAQ (reference sequence). The CDR3 runs to 15 residues. Losses at the gene ends were 5 bases for V and 7 bases for J; bases not matched to a gene: 8. The CDR3 bases are TGTGCCAGCAGCCGACATCAGGGGGAGAATTCACCCCTCCACTTT. This gives the protein CASSRHQGENSPLHF.

The rearrangement joins TRBV10-3 to TRBJ2-7, with 7 bases aligning to TRBD2. The CDR3 is 15 amino acids. The J segment lost 3 bases and the V segment lost 6 bases, leaving 11 bases of the junction unmatched. Germline values: CDR1 ENHRY, CDR2 SYGVKD. The CDR3 loop reads CAIRPSGTPVYEQYF. The CDR3 DNA is TGTGCCATCAGGCCGAGCGGGACCCCGGTCTACGAGCAGTACTTC.

Ten or more counts support this clonotype. The CDR3 protein is CASSAMQGASTDTQYF. CDR3 sequence (DNA): TGTGCCAGCAGTGCAATGCAGGGGGCCAGCACAGATACGCAGTATTTT. This chain joins TRBV6-1 and TRBJ2-3; 8 nucleotides match TRBD1. The CDR3 length is 16 residues. With 4 bases clipped from V and 0 bases from J, the junction kept 6 bases outside the gene matches. Germline V gene lookup returns CDR1 MNHNS and CDR2 SASEGT.

This clonotype appeared many times. The chain is built from TRBV5-1 and TRBJ2-3; D remains unclear. Germline V gives CDR1 SGHRS, CDR2 YFSETQ. The CDR3 totals 12 residues. Trimming cost V 4 bases and J 5 bases, with 8 bases left between them. CDR3 residues: CASSTQRDTQYF. The CDR3 nucleotides read TGCGCCAGCAGCACCCAGCGAGATACGCAGTATTTT.